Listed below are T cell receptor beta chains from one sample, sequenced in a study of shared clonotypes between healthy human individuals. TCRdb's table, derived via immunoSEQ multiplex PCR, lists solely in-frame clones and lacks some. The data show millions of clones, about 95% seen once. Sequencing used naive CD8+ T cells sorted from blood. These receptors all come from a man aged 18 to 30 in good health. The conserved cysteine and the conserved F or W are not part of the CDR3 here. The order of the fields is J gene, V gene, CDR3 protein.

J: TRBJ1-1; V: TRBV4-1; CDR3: ASSQVRDTEAF
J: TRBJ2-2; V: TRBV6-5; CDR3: ASRDFNTGELF
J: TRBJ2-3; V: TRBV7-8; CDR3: ASSPVLAGGQLLTDTQY
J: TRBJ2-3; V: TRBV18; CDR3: ASSPRRATTDTQY
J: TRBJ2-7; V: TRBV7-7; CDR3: ASSSDRGDYEQY
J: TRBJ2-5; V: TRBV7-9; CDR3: ARNSLAGGFEQETQY
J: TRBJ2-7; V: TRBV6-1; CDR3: ASSDGTSGRDEQY
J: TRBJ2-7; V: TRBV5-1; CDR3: ASSLVGDYEQY
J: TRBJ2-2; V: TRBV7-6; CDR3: ASSSVGELF
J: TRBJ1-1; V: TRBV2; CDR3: ASRLWGAENTEAF
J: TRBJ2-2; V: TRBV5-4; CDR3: ASSPTSGGPEELF
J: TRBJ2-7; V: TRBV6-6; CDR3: ASSPRTVIEQY
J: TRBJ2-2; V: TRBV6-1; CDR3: ASNIVSTGELF
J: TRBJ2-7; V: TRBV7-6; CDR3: ASSLERTGAEQY
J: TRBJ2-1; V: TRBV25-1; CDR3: ASSLAGFYNEQF
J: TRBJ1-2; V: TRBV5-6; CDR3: ASSLGDVNYGYT
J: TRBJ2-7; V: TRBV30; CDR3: AWSVAGLQQY
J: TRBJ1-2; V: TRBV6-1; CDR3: ASSGQGGANYGYT
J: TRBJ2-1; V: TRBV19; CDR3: ASLARQGRYEQF
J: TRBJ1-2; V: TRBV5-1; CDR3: ASSVGAATVADGYT
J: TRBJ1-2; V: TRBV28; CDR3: ASSLDAGEYT
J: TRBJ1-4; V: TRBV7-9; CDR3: ASSGDREWEKLF
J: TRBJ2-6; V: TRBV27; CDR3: ASSQLTAVSGANVLT
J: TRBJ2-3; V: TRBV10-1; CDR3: ASSDGTVTDTQY
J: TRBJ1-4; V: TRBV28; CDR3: ASSSEGARSEKLF
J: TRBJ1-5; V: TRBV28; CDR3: ASSFRGQGHQPQH
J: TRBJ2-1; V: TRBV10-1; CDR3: ASSDGALQDNEQF
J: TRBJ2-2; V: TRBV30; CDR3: AWSVAFPGELF
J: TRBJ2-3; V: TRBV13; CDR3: ASSIPAGGIVEQY
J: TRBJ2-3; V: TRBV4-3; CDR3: ASSQVEYTDTQY
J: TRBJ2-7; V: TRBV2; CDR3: ASRIDRVRNEQY
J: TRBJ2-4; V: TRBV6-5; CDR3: ASSYSPVTKNIQY
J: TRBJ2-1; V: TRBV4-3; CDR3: ASSQEGIAGVSYNEQF
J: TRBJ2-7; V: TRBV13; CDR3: ASSNGLDGQY
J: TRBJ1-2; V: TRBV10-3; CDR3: AISEPVNYGYT
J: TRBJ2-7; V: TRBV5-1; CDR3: ASSLVSGGSYEQY
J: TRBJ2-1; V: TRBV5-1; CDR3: ASSLGFGAYNEQF
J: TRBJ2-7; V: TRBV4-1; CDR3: ASSQGPSGTLYEQY
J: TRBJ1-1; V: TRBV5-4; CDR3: ASSLVTGGDAEAF
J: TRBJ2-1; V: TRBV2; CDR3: ASFTRSYNEQF
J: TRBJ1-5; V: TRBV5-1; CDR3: APKKGGNQPQH
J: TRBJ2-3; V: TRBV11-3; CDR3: ASSDRQDFGTDTQY
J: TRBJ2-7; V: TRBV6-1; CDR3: ASSDIPSGLEEQY
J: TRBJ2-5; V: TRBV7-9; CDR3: ASSFDLQETQY
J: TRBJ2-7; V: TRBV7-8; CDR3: ASSPGPAQGPRGEQY
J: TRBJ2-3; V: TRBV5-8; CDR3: ASSLGGGASGDTQY
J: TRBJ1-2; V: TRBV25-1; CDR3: ASSEYVGHSYT
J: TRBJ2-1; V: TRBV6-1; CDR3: ASSEAGTGYNEQF
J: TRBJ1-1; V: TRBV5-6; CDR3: ASSSTGTGYTEAF
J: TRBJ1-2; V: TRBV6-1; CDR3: ASSEAGTGDGYT
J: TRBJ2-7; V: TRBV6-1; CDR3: ASSVLAGPPNEQY
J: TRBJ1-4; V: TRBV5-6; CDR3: ASSLESSVEKLF
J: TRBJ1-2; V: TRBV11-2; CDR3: ASSFPDYYGYT
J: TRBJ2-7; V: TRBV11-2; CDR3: ASSPQGGEQY
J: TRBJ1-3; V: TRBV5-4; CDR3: ASSLDLGKPVSGNTIY
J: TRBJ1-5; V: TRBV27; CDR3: ASSLDPYQPQH
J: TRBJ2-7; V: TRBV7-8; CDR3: ASSWTSGSHPYEQY
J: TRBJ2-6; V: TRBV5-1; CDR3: ASSLHGTVDSGANVLT
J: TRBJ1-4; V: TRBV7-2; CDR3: ASSQFATNEKLF
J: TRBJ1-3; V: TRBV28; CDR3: ASTRPWVAGNTIY